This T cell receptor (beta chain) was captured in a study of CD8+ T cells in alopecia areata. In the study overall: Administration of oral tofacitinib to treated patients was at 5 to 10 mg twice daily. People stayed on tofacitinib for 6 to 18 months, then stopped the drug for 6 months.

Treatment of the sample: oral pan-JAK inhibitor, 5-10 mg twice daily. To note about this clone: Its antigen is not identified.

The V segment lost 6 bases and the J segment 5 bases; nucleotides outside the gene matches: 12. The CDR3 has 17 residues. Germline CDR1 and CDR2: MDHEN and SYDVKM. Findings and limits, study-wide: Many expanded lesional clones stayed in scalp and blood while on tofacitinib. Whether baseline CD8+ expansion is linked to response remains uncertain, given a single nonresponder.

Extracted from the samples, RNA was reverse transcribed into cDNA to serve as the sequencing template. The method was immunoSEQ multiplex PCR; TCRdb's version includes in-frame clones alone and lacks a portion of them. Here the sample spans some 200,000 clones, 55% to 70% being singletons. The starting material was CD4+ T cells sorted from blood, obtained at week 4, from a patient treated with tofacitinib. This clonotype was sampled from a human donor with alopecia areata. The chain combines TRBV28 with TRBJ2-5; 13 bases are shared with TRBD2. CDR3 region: CASSPWSTSGGRETQYF. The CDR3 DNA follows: TGTGCCAGCAGCCCTTGGTCGACTAGCGGGGGGAGGGAGACCCAGTACTTC.